This record concerns one T cell receptor beta chain sequence. This sample stems from a study of beta chain features in type 1 diabetes. Unmatched junction bases numbered 4, after V lost 2 bases and J lost 13 bases. The CDR3 consists of 11 residues. Germline values: CDR1 MDHEN, CDR2 SYDVKM. All of the isolated RNA was reverse transcribed, so expressed TCRB transcripts were sequenced. Naive, central memory and regulatory T cell samples produced a mean of about 4 million reads. Using immunoSEQ multiplex PCR, the repertoire was profiled, and TCRdb retains in-frame clones only, with some absent. Of about 150,000 clones in the sample, roughly 8% were seen once. CD45RO/CCR7/CD25/CD127/CD95/CD27 sorting isolated CD4+ naive, central memory, regulatory and stem cell-like memory cells. Sorting gave populations that all exceeded 95% purity.

Sequencing was performed on central memory CD4+ T cells from blood. The V call is TRBV28, the J call TRBJ1-1; 7 nucleotides line up with TRBD1. The sequence was collected from a young man in good health. CDR3 sequence: CASSLDRVVFF. CDR3 coding DNA: TGTGCCAGCAGTTTAGACAGGGTAGTTTTCTTT.